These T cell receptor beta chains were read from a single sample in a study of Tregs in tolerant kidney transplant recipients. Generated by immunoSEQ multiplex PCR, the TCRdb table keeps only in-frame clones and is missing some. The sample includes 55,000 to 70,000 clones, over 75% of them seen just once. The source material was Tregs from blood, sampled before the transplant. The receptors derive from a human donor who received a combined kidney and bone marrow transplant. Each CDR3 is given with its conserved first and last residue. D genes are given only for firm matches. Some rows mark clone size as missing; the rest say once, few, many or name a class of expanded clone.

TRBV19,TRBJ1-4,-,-,TGTGCCAGTAGCGACAGAGCTTCAACTAATGAAAAACTGTTTTTT,CASSDRASTNEKLFF
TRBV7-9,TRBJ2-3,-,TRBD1,TGTGCCAGCAGGGAAGGATTGGGACAGGGTGAATACACAGATACGCAGTATTTT,CASREGLGQGEYTDTQYF
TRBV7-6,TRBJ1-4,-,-,TGTGCCAGCAGCCGGAATGAGGGTTCAAAACGGGGGGAAAAACTGTTTTTT,CASSRNEGSKRGEKLFF
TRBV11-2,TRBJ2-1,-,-,TGTGCCAGCGGACATCCGGCGGAGGTTAGGCAAAGAACCTACAATGAGCAGTTCTTC,CASGHPAEVRQRTYNEQFF
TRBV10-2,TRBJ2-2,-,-,TGCGCCAGCGTCTCTCAGGACTTTAACACCGGGGAGCTGTTTTTT,CASVSQDFNTGELFF
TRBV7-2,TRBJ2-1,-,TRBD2,TGTGCCAGCAGCTCTACCGGGACTAGCACATCGCAGTTCTTC,CASSSTGTSTSQFF
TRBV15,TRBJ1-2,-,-,TGTGCCACCAGCAGCCTCCGGACAGACCTTACCTATGGCTACACCTTC,CATSSLRTDLTYGYTF
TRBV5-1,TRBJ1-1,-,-,TGCGCCAGCAGCTTCGGCGGTAACACTGAAGCTTTCTTT,CASSFGGNTEAFF
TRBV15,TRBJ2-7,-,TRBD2,TGTGCCACCAGCAGAGATTCGGGACTAGCATTGTTCTTC,CATSRDSGLALFF
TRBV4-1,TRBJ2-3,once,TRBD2,TGCGCCAGCAGCCACATCTTTATGGGGGGGGATCCAGATACGCAGTATTTT,CASSHIFMGGDPDTQYF
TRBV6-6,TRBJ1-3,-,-,TGTGCCAGCAAGGTGGGGGGCACTGGAAACACCATATATTTT,CASKVGGTGNTIYF
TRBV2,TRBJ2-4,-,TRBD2,TGTGCCAGCAGTGAAGCGCTTCGGGGGGGAGCCAAAAACATTCAGTACTTC,CASSEALRGGAKNIQYF
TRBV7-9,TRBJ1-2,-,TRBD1,TGTGCCAGCAGCCCCGGGACAGGGGGATACCTTGGCTATGGCTACACCTTC,CASSPGTGGYLGYGYTF
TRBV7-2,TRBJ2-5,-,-,TGTGCCAGCAGCTTAGTGTCCGGTAGCGGAGGAAAAGAGACCCAGTACTTC,CASSLVSGSGGKETQYF
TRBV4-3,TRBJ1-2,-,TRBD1,TGCGCCAGCAGCCGCACAGGGACAGCTAACTATGGCTACACCTTC,CASSRTGTANYGYTF
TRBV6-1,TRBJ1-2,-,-,TGTGCCAGCAGGGGGGCAGGGAAGGTGAACTATGGCTACACCTTC,CASRGAGKVNYGYTF
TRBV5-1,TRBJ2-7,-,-,TGCGCCAGCAGCTACGGGGGATCCTACGAGCAGTACTTC,CASSYGGSYEQYF
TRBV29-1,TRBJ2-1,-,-,TGCAGCGTTGAAGATCTGGGCAGCAACAACGAGCAGTTCTTC,CSVEDLGSNNEQFF
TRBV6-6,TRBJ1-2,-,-,TGTGCCAGCAGTTACAGCGTAGAGCTCTATGGCTACACCTTC,CASSYSVELYGYTF
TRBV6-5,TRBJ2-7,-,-,TGTGCCAGCAGATCGACCCGGGACGAGCAGTACTTC,CASRSTRDEQYF
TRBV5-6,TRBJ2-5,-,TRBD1,TGTGCCAGCAGCCCAAAGAGGACAGGGATGGGGGAGACCCAGTACTTC,CASSPKRTGMGETQYF
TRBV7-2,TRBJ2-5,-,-,TGTGCCAGCAGCTTAGGGGGTAGCGGAGAGACCCAGTACTTC,CASSLGGSGETQYF
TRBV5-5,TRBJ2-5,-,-,TGTGCCAGCAGCTTCCTTTCGCGGTTCCAAGAGACCCAGTACTTC,CASSFLSRFQETQYF
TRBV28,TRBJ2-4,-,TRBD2,TGTGCCAGCAGTTTATTGGGGCTAGCGGGACTGGACAAAAACATTCAGTACTTC,CASSLLGLAGLDKNIQYF
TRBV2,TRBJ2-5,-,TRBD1,TGTGCCAGCAGGGAGACAGGGGGGGAGACCCAGTACTTC,CASRETGGETQYF
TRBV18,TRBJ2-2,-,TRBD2,TGTGCCAGCTCATCCACCAGCGGGAGCGGCACCGGGGAGCTGTTTTTT,CASSSTSGSGTGELFF
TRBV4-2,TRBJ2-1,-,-,TGTGCCAGCAGCCACGGCCCCTACAATGAGCAGTTCTTC,CASSHGPYNEQFF
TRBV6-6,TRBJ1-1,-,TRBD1,TGTGCCAGCAGTTACAACCAGGGGGCCACTGAAGCTTTCTTT,CASSYNQGATEAFF
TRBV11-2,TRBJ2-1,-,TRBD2,TGTGCCAGCAGCGCGCGGGGGGCCGTGACCTACAATGAGCAGTTCTTC,CASSARGAVTYNEQFF
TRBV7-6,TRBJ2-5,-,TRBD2,TGTGCCAGCAGCAAGGGTCCTAGCGGGAGGTACGGGAAACAGACCCAGTACTTC,CASSKGPSGRYGKQTQYF
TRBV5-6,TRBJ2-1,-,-,TGTGCCAGCAGTTATTACCGGAGCTCCTACAATGAGCAGTTCTTC,CASSYYRSSYNEQFF
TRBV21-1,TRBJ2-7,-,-,TGTGCCAGCAGCTTCCGCCGGGACGGACCCTACGAGCAGTACTTC,CASSFRRDGPYEQYF
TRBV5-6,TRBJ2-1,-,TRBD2,TGTGCCAGCAGCTTCGAGCCTTACGGGGGGATGTTCGATGAGCAGTTCTTC,CASSFEPYGGMFDEQFF
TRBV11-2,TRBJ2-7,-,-,TGTGCCAGCAGCTTAGATCCAGGGTTGAACGAGCAGTACTTC,CASSLDPGLNEQYF
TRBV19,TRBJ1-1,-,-,TGTGCCAGTAGTGATTCGGACAGCCGGTGGACTGAAGCTTTCTTT,CASSDSDSRWTEAFF
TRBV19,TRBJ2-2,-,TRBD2,TGTGCCAGTAGTAAGGGACTAAACACCGGGGAGCTGTTTTTT,CASSKGLNTGELFF
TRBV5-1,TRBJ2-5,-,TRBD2,TGCGCCAGCAGCTTGGGACTAGCGGGAGCCAGCGTGGAGACCCAGTACTTC,CASSLGLAGASVETQYF
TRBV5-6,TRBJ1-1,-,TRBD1,TGTGCCAGCAGCTTGCCGACAGGGGGCAAGACTGAAGCTTTCTTT,CASSLPTGGKTEAFF
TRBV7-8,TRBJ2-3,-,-,TGTGCCAGCAGCTTGTACACAGATACGCAGTATTTT,CASSLYTDTQYF
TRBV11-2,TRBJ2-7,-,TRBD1,TGTGCCAGCAGCTTAGATCTAGGGACAGGGGGCCACGAGCAGTACTTC,CASSLDLGTGGHEQYF
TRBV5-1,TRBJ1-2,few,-,TGCGCCAGCAGATCAGAGGGCGGGGGGCCGTGGGGCTACACCTTC,CASRSEGGGPWGYTF
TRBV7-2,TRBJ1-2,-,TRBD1,TGTGCCAGCAGCGGAGGGGACAGGGGGCGCGGGAACTATGGCTACACCTTC,CASSGGDRGRGNYGYTF
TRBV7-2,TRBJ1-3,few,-,TGTGCCAGCCACATGGTCTCGGGCACCATATATTTT,CASHMVSGTIYF
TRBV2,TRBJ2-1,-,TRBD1,TGTGCCCCACGTCAGGGGGACTCCTACAATGAGCAGTTCTTC,CAPRQGDSYNEQFF
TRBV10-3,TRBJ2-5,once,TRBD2,TGTGCCATCAGTGAGTCTCGACTAGCGGGGGGGCTTGTGGAAGAGACCCAGTACTTC,CAISESRLAGGLVEETQYF
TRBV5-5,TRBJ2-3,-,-,TGTGCCAGCAGCTATGGCCGGGACGGCTACACAGATACGCAGTATTTT,CASSYGRDGYTDTQYF
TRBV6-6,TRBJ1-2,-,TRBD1,TGTGCCAGCAGTTACTCGAGGGACAGCTATGGCTACACCTTC,CASSYSRDSYGYTF
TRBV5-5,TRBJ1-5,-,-,TGTGCCAGCAGCTCCGTCCTATATAGCAATCAGCCCCAGCATTTT,CASSSVLYSNQPQHF
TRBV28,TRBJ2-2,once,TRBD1,TGTGCCAGCAGTTTATCATCGTCCGGGACAGTTCTTACCGGGGAGCTGTTTTTT,CASSLSSSGTVLTGELFF